This T cell receptor (beta chain) was sequenced for a study of human T cells and chemical hapten exposure. The time point: patch test 2, 6 weeks after DPC sensitization. The treatment denotes: therapeutic diphenylcyclopropenone sensitization with weekly scalp DPC. This clonotype was observed a handful of times. TCRdb independently ran MiXCR on the RACE reads; one entry per CDR3 protein. The data hold more than 70,000 distinct CDR3 sequences, with approximately 10% observed a single time. The germline CDR1 and CDR2 sequences are SGHTA and FQGNSA. This CDR3 region has 14 residues. The ends lost 3 bases at V and 6 bases at J; junction bases unmatched: 4.

The sample was whole blood, taken in connection with sensitization to the hapten diphenylcyclopropenone (DPC). The rearrangement uses TRBV7-2 and TRBJ2-3, with TRBD1 identical over 9 bases. This TCR came from a man between 18 and 29 years old with alopecia areata. Some clones in this sample may be carry-over from other donors' samples. The DNA for the CDR3 is TGTGCCAGCAGCTTGAACAGGGGGCCCGATACGCAGTATTTT. This gives the protein CASSLNRGPDTQYF.